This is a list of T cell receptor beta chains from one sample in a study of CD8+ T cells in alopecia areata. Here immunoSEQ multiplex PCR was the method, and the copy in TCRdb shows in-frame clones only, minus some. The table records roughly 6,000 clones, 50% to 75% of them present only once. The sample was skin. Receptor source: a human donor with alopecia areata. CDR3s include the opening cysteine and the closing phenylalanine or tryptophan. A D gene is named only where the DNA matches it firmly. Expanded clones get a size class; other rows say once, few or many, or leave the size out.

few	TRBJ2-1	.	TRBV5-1	TGCGCCAGCAGCTTGCCTAGGGACTACAATGAGCAGTTCTTC	CASSLPRDYNEQFF
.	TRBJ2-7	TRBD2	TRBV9	TGTGCCAGCAGCCCGAGACGGGGGGCCTACGAGCAGTACTTC	CASSPRRGAYEQYF
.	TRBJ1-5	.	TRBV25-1	TGTGCCAGCCAGAACCCTGGCCCCAATCAGCCCCAGCATTTT	CASQNPGPNQPQHF
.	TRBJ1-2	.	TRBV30	TGTGCCTGGACAGCGCAGAACTATGGCTACACCTTC	CAWTAQNYGYTF
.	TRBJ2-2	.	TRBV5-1	TGCGCCAGCAGTTTCTCCACCGGGGAGCTGTTTTTT	CASSFSTGELFF
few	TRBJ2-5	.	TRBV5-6	TGTGCCAGCAGCTTTAGACTCCTCGGTGGGGAGACCCAGTACTTC	CASSFRLLGGETQYF
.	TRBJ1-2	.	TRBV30	TGTGCCTGGGCAGCGGGGGAGGGCTATGGCTACACCTTC	CAWAAGEGYGYTF
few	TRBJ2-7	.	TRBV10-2	TGCGCCAGTCGTGCGGCCAGCTCATGGGGGGAGCAGTACTTC	CASRAASSWGEQYF
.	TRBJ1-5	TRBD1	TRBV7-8	TGTGCCAGCAGCACCAGCGGGACAGGGAGTCAGCCCCAGCATTTT	CASSTSGTGSQPQHF
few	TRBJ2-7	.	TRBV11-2	TGTGCCAGCAGCTTAGACAGATACGAGCAGTACTTC	CASSLDRYEQYF
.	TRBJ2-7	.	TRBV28	TGTGCCAGCAGTTTATTTTTCGGGGAGCAGTACTTC	CASSLFFGEQYF
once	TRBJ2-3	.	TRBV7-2	TGTGCCAGCAGCCCGCGCACAGATACGCAGTATTTT	CASSPRTDTQYF
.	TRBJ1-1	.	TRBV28	TGTGCCAGCAGTTTATCCAGGCTCGGGGACACTGAAGCTTTCTTT	CASSLSRLGDTEAFF
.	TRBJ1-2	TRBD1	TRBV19	TGTGCCAGTAGTATATCCGGGACAGTCTATGGCTACACCTTC	CASSISGTVYGYTF
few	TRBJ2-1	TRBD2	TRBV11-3	TGTGCCAGCAGCGCCCCGGGGGGGCTGACTCGTGAGCAGTTCTTC	CASSAPGGLTREQFF
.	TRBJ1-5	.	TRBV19	TGTGCCACATCGGGAGGGATCACTCAGCCCCAGCATTTT	CATSGGITQPQHF
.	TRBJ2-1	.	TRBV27	TGTGCCAGCAGTTTACAAGGGTACGCTGAGCAGTTCTTC	CASSLQGYAEQFF
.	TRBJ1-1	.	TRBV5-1	TGCGCCAGCAGCTGGGATGGTAACGCTGAAGCTTTCTTT	CASSWDGNAEAFF
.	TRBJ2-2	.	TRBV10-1	TGCGCCAGCAGTGAGGAATTTGCTGGGGAGCTGTTTTTT	CASSEEFAGELFF
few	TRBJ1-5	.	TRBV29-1	TGCAGCGTTGCAGACGGTTTTCTAGGAAATCAGCCCCAGCATTTT	CSVADGFLGNQPQHF
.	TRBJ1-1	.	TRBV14	TGTGCCAGCAGCCACCGTCCCGAATTGAACACTGAAGCTTTCTTT	CASSHRPELNTEAFF
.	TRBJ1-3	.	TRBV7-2	TGTGCCAGCAGCGTACAGGGAATGGCTGGAAACACCATATATTTT	CASSVQGMAGNTIYF
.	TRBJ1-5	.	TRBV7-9	TGTGCCAGCAGCTCGACAGCTTCCAATCAGCCCCAGCATTTT	CASSSTASNQPQHF
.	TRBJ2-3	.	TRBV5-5	TGTGCCAGCAGCTTTGAGGGTCCAGATACGCAGTATTTT	CASSFEGPDTQYF
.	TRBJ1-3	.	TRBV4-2	TGTGCCAGCAGCCAAGATGATGTGGGAAACACCATATATTTT	CASSQDDVGNTIYF
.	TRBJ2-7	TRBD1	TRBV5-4	TGTGCCAGCAGCAAAAACAGGGGTCTTGGCGAGCAGTACTTC	CASSKNRGLGEQYF
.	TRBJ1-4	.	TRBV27	TGTGCCAGCGCCGGTTCTAGGGGTGAAAAACTGTTTTTT	CASAGSRGEKLFF
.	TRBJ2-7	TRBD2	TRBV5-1	TGCGCCAGCAGCGTAGCGGGGTCATCCTACGAGCAGTACTTC	CASSVAGSSYEQYF
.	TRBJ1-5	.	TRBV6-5	TGTGCCAGCAGTCCCCGAGGATTTAATCAGCCCCAGCATTTT	CASSPRGFNQPQHF
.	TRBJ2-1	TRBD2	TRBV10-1	TGCGCCAGCAGTGAGCTAGCGGGAGGGCAGTATGAGCAGTTCTTC	CASSELAGGQYEQFF
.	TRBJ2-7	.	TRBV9	TGTGCCAGCAGCGTAGGCTCGGGTTTGGCGAGCCGGGGTTTGTCGGAGCAGTACTTC	CASSVGSGLASRGLSEQYF
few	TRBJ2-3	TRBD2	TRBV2	TGTGCCAGCAGTGCGACTAGCGGGGCTGTAGAGGGAGATACGCAGTATTTT	CASSATSGAVEGDTQYF
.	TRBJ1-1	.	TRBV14	TGTGCCAGCAGCCTTAGGCGGGGCGATGAAGCTTTCTTT	CASSLRRGDEAFF
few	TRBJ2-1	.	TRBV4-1	TGCGCCAGCAGCCCTCTGATCGCGGACGGCAATGAGCAGTTCTTC	CASSPLIADGNEQFF
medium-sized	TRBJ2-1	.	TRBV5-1	TGCGCCAGCAGCTTGAGTGGGAGGACCAACAATGAGCAGTTCTTC	CASSLSGRTNNEQFF
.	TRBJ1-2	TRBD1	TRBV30	TGTGCCTGGAAAAGGACAGGGAAGTATGGCTACACCTTC	CAWKRTGKYGYTF
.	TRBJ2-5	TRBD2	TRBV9	TGTGCCAGCAGCGCGGGCGCGGGAGGTGCGGAGACCCAGTACTTC	CASSAGAGGAETQYF
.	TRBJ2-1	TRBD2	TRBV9	TGTGCCAGTTCTTCGCCGGGGACTAGCGGGGGTAGCTCCTACAATGAGCAGTTCTTC	CASSSPGTSGGSSYNEQFF
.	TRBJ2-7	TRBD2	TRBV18	TGTGCCAGCTCACCGTCAGCGGGAGGGCCATATCTTGGCGAGCAGTACTTC	CASSPSAGGPYLGEQYF
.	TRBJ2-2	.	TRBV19	TGTGCCAGTATGTCGCCAGGGGCGAACACCGGGGAGCTGTTTTTT	CASMSPGANTGELFF
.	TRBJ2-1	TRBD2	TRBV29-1	TGCAGCGTTGAGGTTGCGGGAGGGGGTAATGAGCAGTTCTTC	CSVEVAGGGNEQFF